This T cell receptor (beta chain) was recorded in a study of T cell responses to AZD1222 COVID-19 vaccine. Germline CDR1 reads KGHSH; CDR2 reads LQKENI. V shed 3 bases and J shed 0 bases, with 12 bases lying between them. The CDR3 consists of 16 residues. The data were produced by immunoSEQ multiplex PCR, yet TCRdb's version contains in-frame clones alone and is incomplete. Of about 130,000 clones listed, about nine tenths are singletons. The sample in question was peripheral blood, obtained 28 days after the second AZD1222 dose. The source is an adult who received the AZD1222 COVID-19 vaccine. V and J are TRBV18 and TRBJ1-5; tentatively, D is TRBD1 (5 bases). CDR3 sequence (DNA): TGTGCCAGCTCACCCCCCGGGACCCTTAGCAATCAGCCCCAGCATTTT. Protein: CASSPPGTLSNQPQHF.